A single T cell receptor beta chain is shown here with its context. Under the authors' procedure: Estimation of nucleated cell counts was performed using reference gene primer amplification. Assay used: immunoSEQ multiplex PCR; TCRdb lists only in-frame clones, some missing. The DNA was the basis for D and trimming; V, J and clone size are from that table. The top ten clones hold roughly 8.9% of a sample with more than 70,000 clones, roughly 87% of them seen once. V lost 1 base to trimming and J lost 4 bases, with 7 bases between them. CDR3 length: 13 residues. Per germline, CDR1 SGHRS and CDR2 YFSETQ. The data derive from a study of blood T cell repertoires in COVID-19. On the study more broadly: There were acute and convalescent COVID-19 samples, and they came from the United States, Italy and Spain. T cells, B-cell-depleted T cells, or PBMCs provided the cDNA or gDNA that served as material.

The V gene is TRBV5-1, the J gene TRBJ2-3; no clear D gene. Sequences were obtained from peripheral blood. The origin of this receptor is a man aged 45-65 years with acute or convalescent COVID-19. The CDR3 sequence: CASSLSLADTQYF. The DNA for the CDR3 is TGCGCCAGCAGCTTGAGTCTAGCAGATACGCAGTATTTT.